This entry features one T cell receptor beta chain sequence. Those enrolled in Seattle joined during active infection and were followed longitudinally afterward. The record originates from a study of blood T cell repertoires in COVID-19. In the study's own analysis: Amplification of reference gene primers was used by the study to estimate nucleated cell counts. Some clones are missing from TCRdb's copy, which holds only in-frame ones; the method was immunoSEQ multiplex PCR. The DNA was the basis for D and trimming; V, J and clone size are from that table. The sample shows more than 350,000 clones, more than 70% of them seen only once. The sequenced sample was peripheral blood. The clonotype was recovered from a woman aged 25 to 39 with COVID-19, enrolled during active disease.

The DNA for the CDR3 is TGTGCCACCAGCAGAGACAGGGGCCACGAGCAGTACTTC. It encodes CATSRDRGHEQYF. This sequence joins TRBV15 and TRBJ2-7; possibly TRBD1 for D (6 bases). The CDR3 sequence is 13 residues long. Trimming removed 0 bases at V and 5 bases at J, with 8 bases between. CDR1 LNHNV and CDR2 YYDKDF come from the germline V gene (reference sequence).